What follows are 3 T cell receptor beta chains derived from one specimen sequenced in a study of post-analysis software for immune sequencing data. These receptors lack a known antigen. The authors incorporated unique molecular identifiers into the TCR beta cDNA libraries. TCRdb re-analysed the PCR reads in MiXCR, keeping a single row per CDR3 protein. The data hold roughly 570,000 distinct CDR3 sequences, with around 31% observed a single time. Points from the study as a whole: The five TRBV segments detected at higher frequency in patients than in controls included TRBV5-6, TRBV5-1 and TRBV20-1.

Sequenced material: blood. The receptor source for this set is a girl younger than 18 with multiple sclerosis.

This clonotype was recorded at least ten times. This rearrangement joins TRBV7-8 to TRBJ2-1, with no clear D. Germline CDR1 and CDR2: SGHVS and FQNEAQ. The CDR3 is 15 residues long. Trimming pared 1 base from V and 2 bases from J, leaving 9 bases between. The CDR3 spells CASSLGAGTYNEQFF. The CDR3 coding sequence is TGTGCCAGCAGCTTAGGGGCTGGAACCTACAATGAGCAGTTCTTC. The full variable domain, completed using reference TRBV7-8 and TRBJ2-1, is GAGVSQSPRYKVAKRGQDVALRCDPISGHVSLFWYQQALGQGPEFLTYFQNEAQLDKSGLPSDRFFAERPEGSVSTLKIQRTQQEDSAVYLCASSLGAGTYNEQFFGPGTRLTVL.

The genes are TRBV14 and TRBJ1-2, with 9 bases fitting TRBD1. Per the germline V gene, CDR1 is SGHDN and CDR2 is FVKESK. This CDR3 has 15 amino acids. The ends lost 0 bases at V and 8 bases at J; junction bases unmatched: 7. The CDR3 sequence is CASSQDTGGVWGYTF. In DNA form, the CDR3 reads TGTGCCAGCAGCCAAGATACAGGGGGCGTTTGGGGCTACACCTTC.

Many counts were recorded for this clonotype. The gene calls are TRBV6-1 and TRBJ2-7; the match to TRBD1 covers 8 bases. The trim removed 3 bases at V and 3 bases at J, leaving 7 bases unmatched. This CDR3 spans 15 amino acids. From germline, CDR1 is MNHNS and CDR2 SASEGT. The CDR3 nucleotides are TGTGCCAGCAGTGACCAGGGACAGGAATACTACGAGCAGTACTTC. As protein: CASSDQGQEYYEQYF.